This entry describes one T cell receptor beta chain. Its antigen is still unknown. CDR1 and CDR2 from the germline V gene are SGHRS and YFSETQ. CDR3 length: 17 residues. V lost 4 bases and J 6 bases, leaving 23 bases between the germline ends. These data originate in a study of blood T cells in healthy people across ages. With a J-beta primer mix and a sample-barcoded 5' primer, a second PCR ran 7 to 11 cycles. A single record per CDR3 protein comes from TCRdb applying MiXCR to the 5' RACE reads. Counted here are roughly 900,000 distinct CDR3 sequences, about 28% occurring once; the ten biggest clones make up roughly a sixth. Study-wide findings and caveats: The percentage of naive T cells correlated strongly with TCR beta diversity.

The chain joins TRBV5-1 to TRBJ2-1; TRBD1 or TRBD2 may be the D gene (6 bases each). Sequences were obtained from blood. This TCR came from an elderly woman in good health. The CDR3 here is CASSPDSGQGRFNEQFF. CDR3 sequence (DNA): TGCGCCAGCAGCCCGGACTCGGGTCAGGGGAGGTTCAATGAGCAGTTCTTC.